A selection of T cell receptor beta chains follows, all from one sample in a study of long-term antiretroviral therapy in people with HIV. TCRdb's copy holds only in-frame clones and misses some; the assay was immunoSEQ multiplex PCR. The sample holds some 16,000 clones, roughly 84% seen once. The sequenced sample was unsorted PBMCs, obtained 0.5 years after starting antiretroviral therapy. These receptor sequences come from a woman aged 40 to 50 with HIV. CDR3s include the opening cysteine and the closing phenylalanine or tryptophan. A D gene is named only where the DNA matches it firmly. Size is stated for part of the rows, as once, few or many counts, or as a class when the clone is expanded.

V,J,size,D,CDR3,DNA
TRBV7-8,TRBJ2-1,.,TRBD1,CASSLHRDRYNEQFF,TGTGCCAGCAGCTTACATAGGGACAGATACAATGAGCAGTTCTTC
TRBV15,TRBJ2-7,medium-sized,.,CATRSKFGYEQYF,TGTGCCACCAGAAGCAAGTTTGGCTACGAGCAGTACTTC
TRBV7-9,TRBJ2-3,.,TRBD1,CASSPRTGGTDTQYF,TGTGCCAGCAGCCCTCGGACAGGGGGCACAGATACGCAGTATTTT
TRBV18,TRBJ2-2,.,TRBD2,CASSLTSAAGELFF,TGTGCCAGCTCACTGACTAGCGCGGCCGGGGAGCTGTTTTTT
TRBV6-1,TRBJ1-5,.,TRBD1,CASSEALQGNQPQHF,TGTGCCAGCAGTGAAGCTTTACAGGGGAATCAGCCCCAGCATTTT
TRBV6-5,TRBJ2-7,.,.,CASSYSFQGDTYEQYF,TGTGCCAGCAGTTACTCCTTCCAGGGCGACACCTACGAGCAGTACTTC
TRBV4-2,TRBJ1-1,.,.,CASSQGYRDTEAFF,TGTGCCAGCAGCCAAGGCTACAGGGACACTGAAGCTTTCTTT
TRBV19,TRBJ1-2,few,.,CASSMLRVEGYTF,TGTGCCAGTAGTATGTTGAGGGTTGAGGGCTACACCTTC
TRBV20-1,TRBJ1-2,.,.,CSAPQNYGYTF,TGCAGTGCTCCTCAGAACTATGGCTACACCTTC
TRBV6-1,TRBJ2-7,.,.,CASSGFTGGKTYEQYF,TGTGCCAGCAGTGGTTTTACGGGCGGGAAGACCTACGAGCAGTACTTC
TRBV10-2,TRBJ2-2,.,TRBD2,CASSESGRETGELFF,TGCGCCAGCAGTGAGTCAGGGAGGGAAACCGGGGAGCTGTTTTTT
TRBV7-9,TRBJ2-5,once,.,CASSLAGRETQYF,TGTGCCAGCAGCTTAGCTGGGAGGGAGACCCAGTACTTC
TRBV29-1,TRBJ2-1,.,TRBD2,CSVEGGRGYNEQFF,TGCAGCGTTGAAGGCGGGAGGGGATACAATGAGCAGTTCTTC
TRBV29-1,TRBJ2-7,few,.,CSVRQSIYEQYF,TGCAGCGTGCGACAGAGTATCTACGAGCAGTACTTC
TRBV4-2,TRBJ2-5,few,TRBD2,CASSQDGGRDFGETQYF,TGTGCCAGCAGCCAAGATGGGGGGAGGGACTTCGGAGAGACCCAGTACTTC